These T cell receptor beta chains were read from a single sample in a study of STAT5B mutations in CD4+ large granular lymphocyte leukemia. This table comes from immunoSEQ multiplex PCR, and its TCRdb copy is limited to in-frame clones, with some not included. The sample lists 25,000 to 35,000 clones, 80% to 90% seen once, with 4.4% in the top ten. Input material: CD4+ T cells from blood buffy coats. These receptors came from a human donor in good health. Both conserved end residues are part of each CDR3. D genes are given only for firm matches. A row's size may be missing; if present it is once, few, many or a size class.

D	V	size	J	CDR3	DNA
-	TRBV7-9	few	TRBJ2-4	CASSSLTATYF	TGTGCCAGCAGCTCTTTGACAGCGACCTACTTC
TRBD2	TRBV7-6	-	TRBJ2-7	CASSSGLVTDEQYF	TGTGCCAGCAGCTCGGGACTAGTGACTGACGAGCAGTACTTC
-	TRBV28	-	TRBJ2-5	CASLGTGASAETQYF	TGTGCCAGTCTGGGCACAGGCGCCTCGGCGGAGACCCAGTACTTC
-	TRBV5-4	-	TRBJ1-1	CASRRPDSPGRAFF	TGTGCCAGCAGAAGGCCCGACAGCCCAGGTCGGGCTTTCTTT
-	TRBV7-9	-	TRBJ2-4	CASSWGERVAKNIQYF	TGTGCCAGCAGCTGGGGGGAGCGGGTGGCCAAAAACATTCAGTACTTC
-	TRBV4-2	-	TRBJ2-1	CASSQGPGALNNEQFF	TGTGCCAGCAGCCAAGGACCGGGAGCCTTAAACAATGAGCAGTTCTTC
TRBD2	TRBV5-4	once	TRBJ2-2	CASSLGGLAANTGELFF	TGTGCCAGCAGCTTGGGGGGACTAGCGGCGAACACCGGGGAGCTGTTTTTT
-	TRBV19	-	TRBJ1-2	CASNLDHNLYSYGYTF	TGTGCCAGTAACCTAGACCATAACCTTTACTCTTATGGCTACACCTTC
-	TRBV29-1	-	TRBJ2-1	CSVEDAPAGEQFF	TGCAGCGTTGAAGACGCCCCTGCTGGTGAGCAGTTCTTC
-	TRBV7-9	once	TRBJ2-7	CASSLEYEQYF	TGTGCCAGCAGCTTAGAGTACGAGCAGTACTTC
-	TRBV6-5	-	TRBJ2-5	CASSYSNSWAQETQYF	TGTGCCAGCAGTTACTCGAACTCCTGGGCTCAAGAGACCCAGTACTTC
-	TRBV21-1	-	TRBJ2-7	CASSKIQGVKSYEQYF	TGTGCCAGCAGCAAAATTCAAGGGGTGAAGTCCTACGAGCAGTACTTC
TRBD1	TRBV29-1	few	TRBJ1-1	CSAYRGLTEAFF	TGCAGCGCTTACAGGGGCCTAACTGAAGCTTTCTTT
TRBD1	TRBV18	-	TRBJ1-2	CASSSDRNNYGYTF	TGTGCCAGCTCATCGGACAGGAATAACTATGGCTACACCTTC
-	TRBV20-1	-	TRBJ1-1	CSAGDGWYPFF	TGCAGTGCTGGGGACGGATGGTATCCTTTCTTT
TRBD1	TRBV4-1	-	TRBJ1-2	CASSQARISTGFFSGYTF	TGCGCCAGCAGCCAAGCTCGTATCTCGACAGGGTTTTTCTCTGGCTACACCTTC
TRBD2	TRBV5-5	-	TRBJ2-1	CASSLEIAGGVNEQFF	TGTGCCAGCAGCTTGGAAATAGCGGGAGGCGTAAATGAGCAGTTCTTC
TRBD1	TRBV4-3	few	TRBJ1-5	CASSQVPGGRQPQHF	TGCGCCAGCAGCCAAGTCCCAGGGGGAAGACAGCCCCAGCATTTT
TRBD1	TRBV5-1	-	TRBJ2-5	CASSSGTGLVETQYF	TGCGCCAGCAGCTCCGGGACAGGGTTGGTAGAGACCCAGTACTTC
TRBD2	TRBV7-9	-	TRBJ2-5	CASSTQSWLAEETQYF	TGTGCCAGCAGCACCCAAAGTTGGCTAGCGGAAGAGACCCAGTACTTC
TRBD2	TRBV18	-	TRBJ2-3	CASSPSSGRNADTQYF	TGTGCCAGCTCTCCCTCAAGCGGGAGGAATGCAGATACGCAGTATTTT
TRBD2	TRBV2	-	TRBJ2-1	CASRELAGAYNEQFF	TGTGCCAGCAGAGAACTAGCGGGGGCCTACAATGAGCAGTTCTTC
-	TRBV6-5	-	TRBJ2-7	CASSSATLSYEQYF	TGTGCCAGCAGTTCTGCGACTCTCTCCTACGAGCAGTACTTC
TRBD1	TRBV27	-	TRBJ2-7	CASSGQGTGYEQYF	TGTGCCAGCAGTGGACAGGGGACGGGCTACGAGCAGTACTTC
TRBD2	TRBV19	-	TRBJ2-1	CASSVREGPYNEQFF	TGTGCCAGTAGTGTTCGGGAGGGCCCCTACAATGAGCAGTTCTTC
-	TRBV7-9	-	TRBJ2-6	CASSLLGASGANVLTF	TGTGCCAGCAGCTTATTAGGCGCCTCTGGGGCCAACGTCCTGACTTTC
TRBD1	TRBV11-2	-	TRBJ2-7	CASSLTGQGYGGEQYF	TGTGCCAGCAGCTTAACGGGACAGGGCTATGGAGGCGAGCAGTACTTC
-	TRBV18	-	TRBJ2-3	CASSPVTDTQYF	TGTGCCAGCTCACCAGTCACAGATACGCAGTATTTT
TRBD1	TRBV5-1	-	TRBJ2-1	CASSGTGSYNEQFF	TGCGCCAGCAGCGGGACAGGGTCCTACAATGAGCAGTTCTTC
-	TRBV9	-	TRBJ2-2	CASSVNRNTGELFF	TGTGCCAGCAGCGTAAACAGAAACACCGGGGAGCTGTTTTTT
-	TRBV11-2	-	TRBJ2-7	CASSLGRGRRTYEQYF	TGTGCCAGCAGCTTAGGTAGGGGCAGGAGGACCTACGAGCAGTACTTC